The 10 T cell receptor beta chains in this list originate from one sample, sequenced in a study of blood T cell repertoires in COVID-19. Clones were sequenced by immunoSEQ multiplex PCR, and TCRdb holds only the in-frame ones, with some missing. This sample carries fewer than 60,000 clones, just under 85% of them seen once, and the ten largest clones take 3.5%. Material for sequencing was peripheral blood. These receptors were taken from a man aged 55 to 70 with acute or convalescent COVID-19.

This chain uses TRBV24-1 with TRBJ1-1, with D tentatively TRBD1 (5 bases). The CDR3 runs 16 residues. Germline CDR1 reads KGHDR; CDR2 reads SFDVKD. V gave up 4 bases and J gave up 6 bases, with 20 bases separating them. The CDR3 coding sequence is TGTGCCACCAGTGACCCTTCACGCGGAGGGGAGGCTGAAGCTTTCTTT. This translates into CATSDPSRGGEAEAFF.

This chain links TRBV5-1 with TRBJ1-5; 12 bases map to TRBD1. Per germline, CDR1 SGHRS and CDR2 YFSETQ. V lost 4 bases to trimming and J lost 7 bases; unmatched junction nucleotides: 6. The CDR3 totals 15 residues. The CDR3 spells CASSPGTGGRQPQHF. The CDR3 DNA reads TGCGCCAGCAGCCCCGGGACAGGGGGCAGGCAGCCCCAGCATTTT. Full variable domain (missing parts from reference TRBV5-1 and TRBJ1-5): KAGVTQTPRYLIKTRGQQVTLSCSPISGHRSVSWYQQTPGQGLQFLFEYFSETQRNKGNFPGRFSGRQFSNSRSEMNVSTLELGDSALYLCASSPGTGGRQPQHFGDGTRLSIL.

This clone came up once. CDR3 sequence: CSASKTGDSYEQYF. CDR3 nucleotide sequence: TGCAGTGCTAGTAAAACAGGTGACTCCTACGAGCAGTACTTC. The chain couples TRBV20-1 to TRBJ2-7; TRBD1 might be the D (5 bases). CDR1 and CDR2 from the germline V gene are DFQATT and SNEGSKA (reference sequence). The CDR3 totals 14 residues. V was trimmed by 3 bases and J by 0 bases, leaving 12 bases between them.

The CDR3 reads CASSLDRKQPQHF. In DNA, the CDR3 is TGTGCCAGCAGTCTGGACAGGAAACAGCCCCAGCATTTT. V is TRBV12-3 or TRBV12-4 and J is TRBJ1-5; 7 bases align to TRBD1. The CDR3 sequence is 13 residues long. V lost 5 bases, J lost 7 bases, and 5 bases stayed unmatched.

This chain uses TRBV2 with TRBJ1-3; no firm D call. Per germline, CDR1 SNHLY and CDR2 FYNNEI. CDR3 length: 11 residues. V lost 8 bases and J 1 base, leaving 3 bases between the germline ends. The CDR3: CASESGNTIYF. The CDR3 DNA reads TGTGCCAGCGAGTCTGGAAACACCATATATTTT.

This rearrangement joins TRBV5-6 to TRBJ1-2, with 8 bases that match TRBD1. Unmatched junction bases numbered 4, after V lost 0 bases and J lost 0 bases. This CDR3 is 16 amino acids long. The germline V gene has CDR1 SGHDT and CDR2 YYEEEE. Written as DNA, the CDR3 is TGTGCCAGCAGCTTGGGACGACAGGGGACTAACTATGGCTACACCTTC. Encoded protein: CASSLGRQGTNYGYTF.

The rearrangement links TRBV7-2 to TRBJ1-5; tentatively, D is TRBD1 (5 bases). Germline-derived CDR1 and CDR2 are SGHTA and FQGNSA. V was shortened by 2 bases and J by 5 bases, with 7 bases between the two germline ends. The CDR3 runs 13 residues. In DNA form, the CDR3 reads TGTGCCAGCAGCTTAATCAGGGATCAGCCCCAGCATTTT. This gives the protein CASSLIRDQPQHF.

A few counts support this clone. This chain links TRBV5-8 with TRBJ2-1; D gene uncertain. Germline V gene data show CDR1 as SGHTS and CDR2 as YDEGEE. The CDR3 length is 12 residues. V was shortened by 3 bases and J by 10 bases, with 11 bases between the two germline ends. The CDR3 is CASSYEIREQFF. The CDR3 DNA reads TGTGCCAGCAGCTACGAGATCCGAGAGCAGTTCTTC.

The chain carries TRBV4-1 and TRBJ1-1; a possible D gene is TRBD1 (5 bases). With 0 bases removed from V and 6 bases from J, the gap between germline ends came to 14 bases. The germline gives CDR1 MGHRA, CDR2 YSYEKL. This CDR3 contains 15 residues. CDR3 protein: CASSQDMGGLAEAFF. The CDR3 coding sequence is TGCGCCAGCAGCCAAGATATGGGGGGATTAGCTGAAGCTTTCTTT.

This clone was observed a single time. The V gene is TRBV5-1, the J gene TRBJ1-1; TRBD1 might be the D (6 bases). Trimming removed 4 bases from V and 5 bases from J, with 15 bases in between. The CDR3 spans 14 residues. From germline, CDR1 is SGHRS and CDR2 YFSETQ. This chain's CDR3 is CASSPRTDKTEAFF. The CDR3 DNA reads TGCGCCAGCAGCCCCCGGACAGACAAAACTGAAGCTTTCTTT.